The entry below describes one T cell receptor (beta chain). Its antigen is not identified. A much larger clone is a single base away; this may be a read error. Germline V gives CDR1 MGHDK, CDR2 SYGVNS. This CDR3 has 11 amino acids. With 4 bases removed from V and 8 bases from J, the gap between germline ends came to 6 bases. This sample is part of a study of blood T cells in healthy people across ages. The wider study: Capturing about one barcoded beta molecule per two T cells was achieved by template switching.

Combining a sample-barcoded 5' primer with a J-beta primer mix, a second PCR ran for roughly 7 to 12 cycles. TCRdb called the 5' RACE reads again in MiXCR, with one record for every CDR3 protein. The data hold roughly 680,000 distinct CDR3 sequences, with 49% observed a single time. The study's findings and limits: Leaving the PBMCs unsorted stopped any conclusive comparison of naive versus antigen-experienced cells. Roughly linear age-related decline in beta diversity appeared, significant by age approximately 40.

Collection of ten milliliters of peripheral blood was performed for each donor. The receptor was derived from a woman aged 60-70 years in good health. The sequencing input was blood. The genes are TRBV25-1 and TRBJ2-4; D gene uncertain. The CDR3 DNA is TGTGCCAGCAGTGTAGGGCACATTCAGTACTTC. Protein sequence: CASSVGHIQYF.